This paragraph covers one T cell receptor (beta chain) sequence. Its antigen is not identified. The study ran its PCR with 60 Vbeta and 13 Jbeta primers. Under the authors' procedure: Later work found 80 million or so unique TCR beta chains, with some 11 million shared. The method was immunoSEQ multiplex PCR; TCRdb's version includes in-frame clones alone and lacks a portion of them. The V and J calls and clone size come from that table; D and trimming were worked out from the DNA. Of roughly 70,000 clones detected, approximately 70% appear once; the ten largest clones hold approximately 14%. This specimen comes from a study of cytomegalovirus exposure and HLA in healthy donors. Findings of the study overall: Using a false discovery rate of 0.05, a later analysis showed that about 16,000 TCR beta sequences were associated with HLA alleles. In a later analysis, compared with equally common non-associated chains, HLA-associated beta chains were more expanded.

Source material: PBMCs. The sequence was obtained from a male donor in good health and CMV-seropositive.

The CDR3 region is CASSGDSNQPQHF. The CDR3 DNA is TGTGCCAGCAGTGGAGATAGCAATCAGCCCCAGCATTTT. The rearrangement uses TRBV6-1 and TRBJ1-5; D not certain. This CDR3 comprises 13 residues. Trimming removed 4 bases from V and 0 bases from J, with 4 bases in between. Looked up from germline, CDR1 is MNHNS and CDR2 is SASEGT.